These T cell receptor beta chains were read from a single sample in a study of regulatory T cells in long-lasting Graves disease. One entry per CDR3 protein, called by TCRdb with MiXCR from the multiplex PCR reads. The table shows 550,000 or so distinct CDR3 sequences, with approximately 12% occurring only once. This same sample was also taken into another study, of T cells in Graves' hyperthyroidism and ophthalmopathy.

The input for sequencing was peripheral blood mononuclear cells (PBMCs), taken at new diagnosis, from a patient treated with antithyroid drugs. The source is a woman aged 25 to 45 with Graves disease. Both conserved end residues are part of each CDR3. Each record gives: D gene, clone size, V gene, J gene, CDR3 protein, CDR3 DNA. A D gene is named only where the DNA matches it firmly. The size entry is marked missing in some rows and otherwise reads once, few, many or a size class.

d_call: -
clone_size: many
v_call: TRBV18
j_call: TRBJ1-4
cdr3_aa: CASSPPLGGGEKLFF
cdr3_nt: TGTGCCAGCTCACCGCCCTTGGGGGGCGGTGAAAAACTGTTTTTT

d_call: TRBD2
clone_size: -
v_call: TRBV7-2
j_call: TRBJ2-5
cdr3_aa: CASSLSPAGVTETQYF
cdr3_nt: TGTGCCAGCAGCTTATCCCCAGCGGGAGTAACGGAGACCCAGTACTTC

d_call: -
clone_size: many
v_call: TRBV7-8
j_call: TRBJ1-6
cdr3_aa: CASSLRQFNSPLHF
cdr3_nt: TGTGCCAGCAGCTTACGACAGTTCAATTCACCCCTCCACTTT

d_call: -
clone_size: -
v_call: TRBV3-1
j_call: TRBJ2-3
cdr3_aa: CASSQLTSTDTQYF
cdr3_nt: TGTGCCAGCAGCCAGTTAACTAGCACAGATACGCAGTATTTT

d_call: TRBD2
clone_size: many
v_call: TRBV12-5
j_call: TRBJ2-1
cdr3_aa: CASGLVVGGVNEQFF
cdr3_nt: TGTGCTAGTGGTTTGGTAGTGGGGGGGGTCAATGAGCAGTTCTTC

d_call: TRBD1
clone_size: -
v_call: TRBV5-6
j_call: TRBJ2-7
cdr3_aa: CASSLTGGRTYEQYF
cdr3_nt: TGTGCCAGCAGTCTCACAGGGGGCAGAACGTACGAGCAGTACTTC

d_call: -
clone_size: many
v_call: TRBV2
j_call: TRBJ1-3
cdr3_aa: CASNLPELTGNTIYF
cdr3_nt: TGTGCCAGCAATCTTCCGGAATTGACTGGAAACACCATATATTTT

d_call: TRBD2
clone_size: -
v_call: TRBV20-1
j_call: TRBJ2-7
cdr3_aa: CSASRLAEIQDF
cdr3_nt: TGCAGTGCCTCGAGGCTAGCGGAAATTCAAGACTTC

d_call: TRBD1
clone_size: few
v_call: TRBV20-1
j_call: TRBJ1-5
cdr3_aa: CSARGGTGGAGQPQHF
cdr3_nt: TGCAGTGCTAGAGGCGGGACAGGGGGCGCGGGTCAGCCCCAGCATTTT

d_call: TRBD1
clone_size: many
v_call: TRBV20-1
j_call: TRBJ1-4
cdr3_aa: CSARVGQGAVKLFF
cdr3_nt: TGCAGTGCTAGAGTGGGCCAGGGGGCCGTGAAACTGTTTTTT

d_call: -
clone_size: -
v_call: TRBV20-1
j_call: TRBJ1-3
cdr3_aa: CSALEGIAGNTIYF
cdr3_nt: TGCAGTGCCCTGGAGGGGATAGCTGGAAACACCATATATTTT

d_call: -
clone_size: many
v_call: TRBV10-3
j_call: TRBJ2-6
cdr3_aa: CAISERGSGANVLTF
cdr3_nt: TGTGCCATCAGTGAGAGGGGCTCTGGGGCCAACGTCCTGACTTTC

d_call: TRBD2
clone_size: many
v_call: TRBV9
j_call: TRBJ2-3
cdr3_aa: CASSVVPRASGTADTQYF
cdr3_nt: TGTGCCAGCAGCGTAGTTCCTCGGGCTAGCGGGACGGCAGATACGCAGTATTTT

d_call: -
clone_size: many
v_call: TRBV20-1
j_call: TRBJ2-7
cdr3_aa: CSARDSRGAFSYEQYF
cdr3_nt: TGCAGTGCTAGAGATTCGAGGGGAGCATTCTCCTACGAGCAGTACTTC

d_call: TRBD2
clone_size: few
v_call: TRBV20-1
j_call: TRBJ2-7
cdr3_aa: CSARVSGSFSEQYF
cdr3_nt: TGCAGTGCTAGAGTAAGCGGGAGTTTTTCCGAGCAGTACTTC

d_call: -
clone_size: -
v_call: TRBV9
j_call: TRBJ1-3
cdr3_aa: CASSVDPESSGNTIYF
cdr3_nt: TGTGCCAGCAGCGTAGATCCAGAGAGCTCTGGAAACACCATATATTTT

d_call: TRBD1
clone_size: -
v_call: TRBV19
j_call: TRBJ1-5
cdr3_aa: CASSTTGTGVQPQHF
cdr3_nt: TGTGCCAGTAGTACAACCGGGACAGGGGTTCAGCCCCAGCATTTT

d_call: -
clone_size: -
v_call: TRBV28
j_call: TRBJ1-2
cdr3_aa: CASSFTRGTYGYTF
cdr3_nt: TGTGCCAGCAGTTTCACCCGTGGAACATATGGCTACACCTTC

d_call: -
clone_size: many
v_call: TRBV3-1
j_call: TRBJ1-1
cdr3_aa: CASSPSGEGRRDTEAFF
cdr3_nt: TGTGCCAGCAGCCCCTCGGGGGAAGGGAGAAGGGACACTGAAGCTTTCTTT

d_call: -
clone_size: many
v_call: TRBV12-3/TRBV12-4
j_call: TRBJ1-6
cdr3_aa: CASSPSGRAYNSPLHF
cdr3_nt: TGTGCCAGCAGTCCCTCGGGAAGAGCCTATAATTCACCCCTCCACTTT

d_call: TRBD1
clone_size: many
v_call: TRBV19
j_call: TRBJ1-4
cdr3_aa: CASSRTGLEEKLFF
cdr3_nt: TGTGCCAGTAGTAGGACAGGGCTGGAGGAAAAACTGTTTTTT

d_call: -
clone_size: -
v_call: TRBV30
j_call: TRBJ1-1
cdr3_aa: CAWSAEAFF
cdr3_nt: TGTGCCTGGAGTGCAGAAGCTTTCTTT

d_call: -
clone_size: many
v_call: TRBV7-3
j_call: TRBJ2-7
cdr3_aa: CASSSTGRLDEQYF
cdr3_nt: TGTGCCAGCAGCTCGACGGGTCGGCTGGACGAGCAGTACTTC

d_call: TRBD2
clone_size: few
v_call: TRBV3-1
j_call: TRBJ2-7
cdr3_aa: CASSQGLRGRLSYEQYF
cdr3_nt: TGTGCCAGCAGCCAAGGTCTTCGCGGGAGGCTGTCTTACGAGCAGTACTTC

d_call: -
clone_size: -
v_call: TRBV7-2
j_call: TRBJ1-5
cdr3_aa: CASSPRWGGSNQPQHF
cdr3_nt: TGTGCCAGCAGCCCCAGGTGGGGAGGAAGCAATCAGCCCCAGCATTTT

d_call: -
clone_size: -
v_call: TRBV15
j_call: TRBJ2-1
cdr3_aa: CATSRVSRRVQFF
cdr3_nt: TGTGCCACCAGCAGAGTCAGCCGGCGGGTGCAGTTCTTC

d_call: -
clone_size: -
v_call: TRBV6-4
j_call: TRBJ2-7
cdr3_aa: CASSPGKFTGNYEQYF
cdr3_nt: TGTGCCAGCAGTCCCGGAAAATTTACAGGGAACTACGAGCAGTACTTC

d_call: -
clone_size: many
v_call: TRBV29-1
j_call: TRBJ1-1
cdr3_aa: CSVVAGVTEAFF
cdr3_nt: TGCAGCGTTGTGGCAGGAGTCACTGAAGCTTTCTTT

d_call: -
clone_size: many
v_call: TRBV2
j_call: TRBJ1-4
cdr3_aa: CASTQGFMEEKLFF
cdr3_nt: TGTGCCAGCACTCAGGGTTTCATGGAGGAAAAACTGTTTTTT

d_call: -
clone_size: -
v_call: TRBV7-2
j_call: TRBJ1-2
cdr3_aa: CASSLSGTSNYGYTF
cdr3_nt: TGTGCCAGCAGCTTATCCGGGACAAGTAACTATGGCTACACCTTC

d_call: TRBD2
clone_size: -
v_call: TRBV7-2
j_call: TRBJ2-1
cdr3_aa: CASSLGTGTKQFF
cdr3_nt: TGTGCCAGCAGCTTAGGGACCGGGACTAAGCAGTTCTTC

d_call: -
clone_size: -
v_call: TRBV28
j_call: TRBJ1-5
cdr3_aa: CASARGLYNQPQHF
cdr3_nt: TGTGCCAGCGCGCGAGGGTTGTACAATCAGCCCCAGCATTTT

d_call: TRBD2
clone_size: many
v_call: TRBV2
j_call: TRBJ2-3
cdr3_aa: CASSDGLAGETTDTQYF
cdr3_nt: TGTGCCAGCAGTGATGGCCTAGCGGGAGAAACCACAGATACGCAGTATTTT

d_call: -
clone_size: many
v_call: TRBV2
j_call: TRBJ2-7
cdr3_aa: CASSPDGVVYEQYF
cdr3_nt: TGTGCCAGCAGCCCTGACGGGGTTGTCTACGAGCAGTACTTC

d_call: TRBD1
clone_size: many
v_call: TRBV3-1
j_call: TRBJ1-2
cdr3_aa: CASRTTGDGVYTF
cdr3_nt: TGTGCCAGCAGAACCACAGGGGATGGTGTCTACACCTTC

d_call: TRBD2
clone_size: once
v_call: TRBV5-4
j_call: TRBJ2-7
cdr3_aa: CASSLREASGSYEQYF
cdr3_nt: TGTGCCAGCAGCTTGCGGGAGGCTAGCGGGAGCTACGAGCAGTACTTC

d_call: -
clone_size: many
v_call: TRBV27
j_call: TRBJ2-1
cdr3_aa: CASSLWLGGNYNEQFF
cdr3_nt: TGTGCCAGCAGCCTCTGGTTAGGGGGAAACTACAATGAGCAGTTCTTC

d_call: -
clone_size: -
v_call: TRBV30
j_call: TRBJ1-6
cdr3_aa: CAWSVGASPLHF
cdr3_nt: TGTGCCTGGAGTGTTGGCGCCTCACCCCTCCACTTT

d_call: -
clone_size: many
v_call: TRBV20-1
j_call: TRBJ2-5
cdr3_aa: CSAKKVETQYF
cdr3_nt: TGCAGTGCTAAGAAGGTTGAGACCCAGTACTTC

d_call: TRBD1
clone_size: -
v_call: TRBV20-1
j_call: TRBJ2-2
cdr3_aa: CSARERQGDTGELFF
cdr3_nt: TGCAGTGCTAGAGAAAGACAGGGCGACACCGGGGAGCTGTTTTTT

d_call: TRBD2
clone_size: many
v_call: TRBV20-1
j_call: TRBJ2-5
cdr3_aa: CSASGTRNEETQYF
cdr3_nt: TGCAGTGCTAGCGGGACTAGGAACGAAGAGACCCAGTACTTC

d_call: -
clone_size: few
v_call: TRBV19
j_call: TRBJ1-5
cdr3_aa: CASSIDGYSNQPQHF
cdr3_nt: TGTGCCAGTAGTATCGACGGATATAGCAATCAGCCCCAGCATTTT

d_call: -
clone_size: few
v_call: TRBV9
j_call: TRBJ2-2
cdr3_aa: CASSVVPLNTGELFF
cdr3_nt: TGTGCCAGCAGCGTAGTTCCTCTTAACACCGGGGAGCTGTTTTTT

d_call: -
clone_size: few
v_call: TRBV19
j_call: TRBJ1-5
cdr3_aa: CASSTRGNQPQHF
cdr3_nt: TGTGCCAGTAGTACCCGGGGTAATCAGCCCCAGCATTTT

d_call: TRBD2
clone_size: many
v_call: TRBV20-1
j_call: TRBJ2-3
cdr3_aa: CSASTSGSFEDTQYF
cdr3_nt: TGCAGTGCTAGTACTAGCGGGAGCTTCGAAGATACGCAGTATTTT

d_call: -
clone_size: many
v_call: TRBV9
j_call: TRBJ1-2
cdr3_aa: CASSVGQTNYGYTF
cdr3_nt: TGTGCCAGCAGCGTAGGTCAAACTAACTATGGCTACACCTTC

d_call: -
clone_size: few
v_call: TRBV6-2/TRBV6-3
j_call: TRBJ2-1
cdr3_aa: CASSQNIYEQFF
cdr3_nt: TGTGCCAGCAGTCAGAATATTTATGAGCAGTTCTTC

d_call: TRBD2
clone_size: -
v_call: TRBV27
j_call: TRBJ2-3
cdr3_aa: CASSCEDLLREWADTQYF
cdr3_nt: TGTGCCAGCAGTTGTGAGGATCTCTTGCGGGAGTGGGCAGATACGCAGTATTTT

d_call: TRBD1
clone_size: few
v_call: TRBV6-1
j_call: TRBJ2-1
cdr3_aa: CASRNDRGAHNEQFF
cdr3_nt: TGTGCCAGCAGAAACGACAGGGGCGCGCACAATGAGCAGTTCTTC

d_call: -
clone_size: -
v_call: TRBV28
j_call: TRBJ2-2
cdr3_aa: CASSRYGWRGTGELFF
cdr3_nt: TGTGCCAGCAGCCGATACGGGTGGAGGGGCACCGGGGAGCTGTTTTTT

d_call: TRBD1
clone_size: many
v_call: TRBV28
j_call: TRBJ1-5
cdr3_aa: CASRGQVGLGNQPQHF
cdr3_nt: TGTGCCAGCAGGGGACAGGTGGGGTTAGGCAATCAGCCCCAGCATTTT

d_call: TRBD2
clone_size: many
v_call: TRBV7-8
j_call: TRBJ2-7
cdr3_aa: CASSSGLAYEQYF
cdr3_nt: TGTGCCAGCAGCTCGGGACTAGCCTACGAGCAGTACTTC

d_call: -
clone_size: many
v_call: TRBV11-2
j_call: TRBJ1-1
cdr3_aa: CASSSSPQQNTEAFF
cdr3_nt: TGTGCCAGCAGCTCATCCCCCCAGCAGAACACTGAAGCTTTCTTT